This entry describes one T cell receptor beta chain. CDR1 is SGHDT, CDR2 YYEEEE, per germline. The V and J ends lost 3 bases and 0 bases respectively, with 14 bases between them. The CDR3 spans 16 residues. Using its own MiXCR run on the PCR reads, TCRdb lists one record per CDR3 protein. The table lists 15,000 to 20,000 distinct CDR3 sequences, around 41% of them singletons. The data belong to a study of tumor-infiltrating lymphocytes in oesophageal squamous cell carcinoma. Source material: normal esophageal tissue next to the tumor. The clonotype originates from a female donor with esophageal squamous cell carcinoma. The rearrangement uses TRBV5-6 and TRBJ2-3, with D perhaps TRBD1 (6 bases). The CDR3 DNA is TGTGCCAGCAGCTGGGCCGGGACACCTAGCACAGATACGCAGTATTTT. It specifies CASSWAGTPSTDTQYF.